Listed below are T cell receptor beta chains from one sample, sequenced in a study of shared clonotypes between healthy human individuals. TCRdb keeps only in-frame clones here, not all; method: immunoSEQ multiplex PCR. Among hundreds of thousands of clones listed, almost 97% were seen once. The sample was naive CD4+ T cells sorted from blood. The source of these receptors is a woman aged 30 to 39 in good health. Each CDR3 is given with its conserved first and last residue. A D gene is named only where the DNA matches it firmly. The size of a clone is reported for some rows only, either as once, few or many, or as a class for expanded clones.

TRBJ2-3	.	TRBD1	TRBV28	TGTGCCAGCAGCACGGAAAAGGACAGGGCTGGGGCAGATACGCAGTATTTT	CASSTEKDRAGADTQYF
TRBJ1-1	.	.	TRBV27	TGTGCCAGCAGTGACAAACAGGGGAACACTGAAGCTTTCTTT	CASSDKQGNTEAFF
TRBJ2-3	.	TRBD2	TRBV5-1	TGCGCCAGCAGCTTCAAACTAGCGGGGGGACTCATCACAGATACGCAGTATTTT	CASSFKLAGGLITDTQYF
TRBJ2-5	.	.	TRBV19	TGTGCCAGTCGGGGGTCAGCGGATACGCAGTACTTC	CASRGSADTQYF
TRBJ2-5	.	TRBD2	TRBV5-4	TGTGCCAGCAGCTACGGACTAGCGGGTCGAGAGACCCAGTACTTC	CASSYGLAGRETQYF
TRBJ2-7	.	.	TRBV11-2	TGTGCCAGCAGGTGGGACAACCCCTACGAGCAGTACTTC	CASRWDNPYEQYF
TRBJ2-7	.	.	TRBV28	TGTGCCAGCTCTCCGGGCGGGCTGAACTACGAGCAGTACTTC	CASSPGGLNYEQYF
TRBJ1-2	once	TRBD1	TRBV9	TGTGCCAGCAGCCTCCAGTCCCAGGGGGCGCACTATGGCTACACCTTC	CASSLQSQGAHYGYTF
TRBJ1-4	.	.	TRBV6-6	TGTGCCAGCAGCCGAGCTGGTGACAATTATGAAAAACTGTTTTTT	CASSRAGDNYEKLFF
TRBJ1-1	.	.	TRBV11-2	TGTGCCAGCAGCTTAAGTGAGAGGTACGTGACAGTATTT	CASSLSERYVTVF
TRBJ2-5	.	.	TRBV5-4	TGTGCCAGCAGCCTTAGAGTGGGCGAGACCCAGTACTTC	CASSLRVGETQYF
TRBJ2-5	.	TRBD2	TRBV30	TGTGCCTGGAGTGTACTAGCGCTCCAAGAGACCCAGTACTTC	CAWSVLALQETQYF
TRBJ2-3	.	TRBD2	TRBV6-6	TGTGCCAGCAGTTCGGGGACTAGCATAGATACGCAGTATTTT	CASSSGTSIDTQYF
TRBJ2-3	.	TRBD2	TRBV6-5	TGTGCCAGCAGCCTTAGCGGGAGGAGTACAGATACGCAGTATTTT	CASSLSGRSTDTQYF
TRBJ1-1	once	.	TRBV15	TGTGCCACCAGCAGAGATCTGGGCAGACTGAACACTGAAGCTTTCTTT	CATSRDLGRLNTEAFF
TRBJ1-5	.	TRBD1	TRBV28	TGTGCCAGCAGTTTATACAGGGGGCTGAAGCAGCCCCAGCATTTT	CASSLYRGLKQPQHF
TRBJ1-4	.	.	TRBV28	TGTGCCAGCAGTCTACAGGGATGGGAAAAACTGTTTTTT	CASSLQGWEKLFF
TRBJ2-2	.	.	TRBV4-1	TGCGCCAGCAGCCAAGATAGGGGTTACACGAACACCGGGGAGCTGTTTTTT	CASSQDRGYTNTGELFF
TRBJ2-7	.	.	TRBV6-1	TGTGCCAGCAGGTTAGCGGACTCCTACGAGCAGTACTTC	CASRLADSYEQYF
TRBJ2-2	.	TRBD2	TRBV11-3	TGTGCCAGCAGCTCGGGACTAGCGGGAGGCACCGGGGAGCTGTTTTTT	CASSSGLAGGTGELFF
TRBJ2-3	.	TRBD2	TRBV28	TGTGCCAGCAGCTCACCCTCATGGACTAGCGGGATCACAGATACGCAGTATTTT	CASSSPSWTSGITDTQYF
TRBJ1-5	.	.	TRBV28	TGTGCCAGCAGTTTAGGCCCTGGCAGACCCCAGCATTTT	CASSLGPGRPQHF